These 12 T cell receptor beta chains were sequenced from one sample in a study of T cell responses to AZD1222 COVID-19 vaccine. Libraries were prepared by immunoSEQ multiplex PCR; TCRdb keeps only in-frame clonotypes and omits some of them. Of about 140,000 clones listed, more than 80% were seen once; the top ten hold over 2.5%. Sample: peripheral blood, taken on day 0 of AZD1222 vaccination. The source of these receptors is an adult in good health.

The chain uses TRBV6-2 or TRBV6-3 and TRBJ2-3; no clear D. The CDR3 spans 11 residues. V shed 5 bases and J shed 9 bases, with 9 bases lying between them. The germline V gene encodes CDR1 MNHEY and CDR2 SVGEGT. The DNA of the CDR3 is TGTGCCAGCAGTACACTCGTGACGCAGTATTTT. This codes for CASSTLVTQYF.

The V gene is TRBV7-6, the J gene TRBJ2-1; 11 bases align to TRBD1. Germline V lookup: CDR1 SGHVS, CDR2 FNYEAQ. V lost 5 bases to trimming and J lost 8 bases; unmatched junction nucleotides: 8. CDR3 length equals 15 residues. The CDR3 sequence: CASSPAGQGAHEQFF. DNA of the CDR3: TGTGCCAGCAGCCCCGCTGGACAGGGGGCACATGAGCAGTTCTTC.

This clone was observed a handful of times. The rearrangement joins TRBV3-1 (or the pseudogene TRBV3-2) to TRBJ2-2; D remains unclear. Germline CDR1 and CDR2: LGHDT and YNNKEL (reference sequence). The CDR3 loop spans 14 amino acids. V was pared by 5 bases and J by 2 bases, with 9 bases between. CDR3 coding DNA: TGTGCCAGCAGCGCCCTATTAAACACCGGGGAGCTGTTTTTT. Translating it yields CASSALLNTGELFF.

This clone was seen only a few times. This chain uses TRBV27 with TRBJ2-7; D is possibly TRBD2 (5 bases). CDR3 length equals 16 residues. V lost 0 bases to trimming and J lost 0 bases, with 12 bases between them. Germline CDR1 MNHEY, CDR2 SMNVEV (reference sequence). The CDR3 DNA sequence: TGTGCCAGCAGTTTATCGGGGATAGGGAGCTCCTACGAGCAGTACTTC. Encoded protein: CASSLSGIGSSYEQYF.

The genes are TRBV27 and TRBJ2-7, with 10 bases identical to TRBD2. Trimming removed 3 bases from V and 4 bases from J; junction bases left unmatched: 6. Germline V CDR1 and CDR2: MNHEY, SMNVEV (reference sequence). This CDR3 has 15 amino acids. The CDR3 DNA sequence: TGTGCCAGCAGTTTGGCCCTAGCGGGGGTTTACGAGCAGTACTTC. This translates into CASSLALAGVYEQYF.

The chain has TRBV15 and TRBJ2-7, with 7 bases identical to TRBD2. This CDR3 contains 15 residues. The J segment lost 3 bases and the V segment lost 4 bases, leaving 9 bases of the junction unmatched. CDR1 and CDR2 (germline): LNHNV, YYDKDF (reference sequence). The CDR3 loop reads CATSIESGVYYEQYF. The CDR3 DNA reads TGTGCCACCAGCATTGAGAGCGGGGTGTACTACGAGCAGTACTTC.

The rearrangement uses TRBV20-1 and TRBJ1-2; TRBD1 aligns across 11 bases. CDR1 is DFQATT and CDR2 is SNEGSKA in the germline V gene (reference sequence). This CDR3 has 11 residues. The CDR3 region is CSPGQGGGYTF. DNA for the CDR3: TGCAGCCCGGGACAGGGGGGTGGCTACACCTTC.

CDR3 region: CASSVGPAVSSYEQYF. CDR3 DNA: TGTGCCAGCAGCGTAGGGCCAGCGGTGAGCTCCTACGAGCAGTACTTC. This chain links TRBV9 with TRBJ2-7, with TRBD2 as a possible D gene (5 bases). This CDR3 has 16 amino acids. V was trimmed by 0 bases and J by 0 bases, leaving 13 bases between them. Germline CDR1 and CDR2: SGDLS and YYNGEE.

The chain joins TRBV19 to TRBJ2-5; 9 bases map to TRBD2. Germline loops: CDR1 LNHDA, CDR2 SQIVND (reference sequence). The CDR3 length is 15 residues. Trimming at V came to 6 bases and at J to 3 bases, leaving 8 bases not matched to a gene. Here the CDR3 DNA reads TGTGCCAGTAGCCCCTCTAGCGGGGTTAAAGAGACCCAGTACTTC. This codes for CASSPSSGVKETQYF.

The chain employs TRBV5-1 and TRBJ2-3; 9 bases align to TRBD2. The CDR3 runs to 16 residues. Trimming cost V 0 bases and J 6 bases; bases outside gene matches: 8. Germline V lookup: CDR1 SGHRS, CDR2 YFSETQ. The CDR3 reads CASSLVGAGGADTQYF. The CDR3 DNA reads TGCGCCAGCAGCTTGGTGGGGGCGGGGGGGGCGGATACGCAGTATTTT.

CDR3 coding DNA: TGTGCCAGCAGCCCCGGGGGAACTAATGAAAAACTGTTTTTT. Its translation is CASSPGGTNEKLFF. V gene TRBV5-6 combines with J gene TRBJ1-4; D perhaps matches TRBD1 (5 bases). Germline assignment: CDR1 SGHDT and CDR2 YYEEEE. This CDR3 contains 14 residues. Deletions cut 4 bases from V and 1 base from J, with 8 bases between.

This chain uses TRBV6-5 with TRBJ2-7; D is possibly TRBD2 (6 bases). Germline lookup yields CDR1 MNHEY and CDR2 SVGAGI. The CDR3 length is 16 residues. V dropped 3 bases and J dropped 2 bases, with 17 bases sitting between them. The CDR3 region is CASSYTGRTITYEQYF. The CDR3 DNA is TGTGCCAGCAGTTATACTGGACGGACTATAACCTACGAGCAGTACTTC.